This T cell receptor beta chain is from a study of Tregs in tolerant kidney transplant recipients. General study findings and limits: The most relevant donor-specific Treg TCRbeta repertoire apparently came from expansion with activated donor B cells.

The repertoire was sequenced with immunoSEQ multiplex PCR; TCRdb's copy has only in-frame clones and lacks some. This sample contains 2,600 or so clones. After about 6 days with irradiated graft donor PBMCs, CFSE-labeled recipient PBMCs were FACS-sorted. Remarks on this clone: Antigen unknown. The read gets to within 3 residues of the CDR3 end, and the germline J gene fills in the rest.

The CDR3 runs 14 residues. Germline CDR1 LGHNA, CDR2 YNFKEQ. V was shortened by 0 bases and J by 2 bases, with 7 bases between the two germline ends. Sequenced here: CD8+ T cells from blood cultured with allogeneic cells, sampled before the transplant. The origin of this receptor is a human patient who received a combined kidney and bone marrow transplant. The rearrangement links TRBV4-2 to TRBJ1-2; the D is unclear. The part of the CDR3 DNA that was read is TGTGCCAGCAGCCAAGAAGGGCAGAACTATGGC. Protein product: CASSQEGQNYG. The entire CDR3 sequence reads CASSQEGQNYGYTF.